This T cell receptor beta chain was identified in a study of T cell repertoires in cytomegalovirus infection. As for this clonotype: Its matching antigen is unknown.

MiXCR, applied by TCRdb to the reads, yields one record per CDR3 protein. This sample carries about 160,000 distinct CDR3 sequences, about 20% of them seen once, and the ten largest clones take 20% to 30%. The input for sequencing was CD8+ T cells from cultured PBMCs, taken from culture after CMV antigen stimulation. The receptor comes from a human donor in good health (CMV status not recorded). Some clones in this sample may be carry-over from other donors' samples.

The DNA for the CDR3 is TGTGCCAGCAGCTTACCGGGGGCAGGGGAGCAGTACTTC. It yields the protein CASSLPGAGEQYF. V is TRBV7-9 and J is TRBJ2-7; D is tentatively TRBD1 or TRBD2 (6 bases each). Trimming left V 2 bases short and J 7 bases short, with 12 bases between. Germline CDR1 reads SEHNR; CDR2 reads FQNEAQ (reference sequence). The CDR3 is 13 residues long.